Following are 21 T cell receptor beta chains from one sample sequenced in a study of shared clonotypes between healthy human individuals. Assay: immunoSEQ multiplex PCR; the TCRdb copy retains only in-frame clones and omits some. The sample includes about 2.4 million clones, more than 80% of them seen just once. Input material: naive CD4+ T cells sorted from blood. Subset in this sample: CD45RA+ positively selected. The receptors derive from a young man in good health.

The chain is built from TRBV5-6 and TRBJ1-2, with 7 bases matching TRBD1. V was pared by 4 bases and J by 4 bases, with 10 bases of the junction left unmatched. Germline V gene sequence: CDR1 SGHDT, CDR2 YYEEEE. The CDR3 length is 15 residues. DNA of the CDR3: TGTGCCAGCAGCCGAGGGACAGCCCCCCGCTATGGCTACACCTTC. Protein sequence: CASSRGTAPRYGYTF.

V is TRBV9 and J is TRBJ2-2, with 15 nucleotides matching TRBD2. V dropped 4 bases and J dropped 7; count of bases not matched to a gene: 17. CDR1 and CDR2 from the germline V gene are SGDLS and YYNGEE. The CDR3 has 20 amino acids. The CDR3 reads CASSKTPAGTSGGRGGELFF. DNA of the CDR3: TGTGCCAGCAGCAAAACACCTGCCGGGACTAGCGGGGGGCGTGGCGGGGAGCTGTTTTTT.

V gene TRBV6-1 combines with J gene TRBJ1-5; TRBD1 might be the D (5 bases). CDR3 length: 15 amino acids. The V end was cut by 6 bases, the J end by 3 bases, with 15 bases between. Germline lookup yields CDR1 MNHNS and CDR2 SASEGT. This CDR3 reads CASSQRDGYNQPQHF. CDR3 nucleotide sequence: TGTGCCAGCAGCCAACGGGACGGATACAATCAGCCCCAGCATTTT.

The CDR3 here is CASSTGGLSSYEQYF. The CDR3, as DNA: TGTGCCAGCTCTACGGGGGGACTCAGCTCCTACGAGCAGTACTTC. The V and J genes are TRBV18 and TRBJ2-7; TRBD2 aligns across 7 bases. Germline V lookup: CDR1 KGHSH, CDR2 LQKENI. The CDR3 runs 15 residues. J was trimmed by 0 bases and V by 6 bases; bases with no gene match: 8.

Regarding this clone: Other DNA sequences of this sample code for an identical CDR3. The J gene is TRBJ1-5, the V gene TRBV7-2, with 7 bases lining up with TRBD1. This CDR3 comprises 14 residues. The trim removed 4 bases at V and 5 bases at J, leaving 5 bases unmatched. CDR1 and CDR2 from the germline V gene are SGHTA and FQGNSA. The CDR3 DNA follows: TGTGCCAGCAGCTCGCGGACAGGTTATCAGCCCCAGCATTTT. Translating it yields CASSSRTGYQPQHF.

The chain employs TRBV6-5 and TRBJ2-3, with 8 bases fitting TRBD2. This CDR3 comprises 14 residues. Germline CDR1 reads MNHEY; CDR2 reads SVGAGI. V lost 10 bases to trimming and J lost 4 bases; unmatched junction nucleotides: 10. The CDR3 region is CATKGPGRADTQYF. Here the CDR3 DNA reads TGTGCCACCAAGGGGCCCGGGAGGGCAGATACGCAGTATTTT.

The chain combines TRBV18 with TRBJ1-4; D not certain. Between the trimmed V and J ends, which lost 4 bases and 3 bases, there was a span of 12 bases. Germline V lookup: CDR1 KGHSH, CDR2 LQKENI. This CDR3 spans 15 amino acids. The CDR3 protein is CASSRTRPPNEKLFF. DNA of the CDR3: TGTGCCAGCTCACGAACCCGGCCTCCTAATGAAAAACTGTTTTTT.

The chain has TRBV11-2 and TRBJ2-7; the match to TRBD1 covers 11 bases. Trimming removed 5 bases from V and 9 bases from J; junction bases left unmatched: 9. Per germline, CDR1 SGHAT and CDR2 FQNNGV. This CDR3 comprises 14 residues. The CDR3 nucleotides are TGTGCCAGCAGCCCATCCGGACAGGGGGCAGCGCAGTACTTC. Its translation: CASSPSGQGAAQYF. The variable domain in full, with the rest retrieved from reference TRBV11-2 and TRBJ2-7, is EAGVAQSPRYKIIEKRQSVAFWCNPISGHATLYWYQQILGQGPKLLIQFQNNGVVDDSQLPKDRFSAERLKGVDSTLKIQPAKLEDSAVYLCASSPSGQGAAQYFGPGTRLTVT.

The genes are TRBV6-6 and TRBJ2-5; TRBD1 is a possible D gene (6 bases). The V and J ends lost 2 bases and 3 bases respectively, with 16 bases between them. Germline V gives CDR1 MNHNY, CDR2 SVGAGI (reference sequence). The CDR3 extends over 16 amino acids. CDR3 coding DNA: TGTGCCAGCAGTTACCGCCGGCAGGGGCGCGAAGAGACCCAGTACTTC. This codes for CASSYRRQGREETQYF.

This sequence joins TRBV11-2 and TRBJ2-5, with a possible D match to TRBD1 (6 bases). The CDR3 has 15 amino acids. Trimming took off 5 bases at V and 2 bases at J, with 15 bases between the two ends. In germline, CDR1 is SGHAT, CDR2 FQNNGV. The CDR3 here is CASSLRQVGQETQYF. CDR3 sequence (DNA): TGTGCCAGCAGCCTAAGACAGGTGGGGCAAGAGACCCAGTACTTC.

The CDR3 nucleotides are TGTGCCAGCAGCTGGACAGGTTTCTCTGGAAACACCATATATTTT. Its protein is CASSWTGFSGNTIYF. The rearrangement joins TRBV7-2 to TRBJ1-3, with 7 bases aligning to TRBD1. The trim removed 4 bases at V and 0 bases at J, leaving 3 bases unmatched. Germline CDR1 reads SGHTA; CDR2 reads FQGNSA. The CDR3 contains 15 residues.

On this clone itself: At the DNA level, this CDR3 is encoded by other sequences in the same sample as well. The chain links TRBV7-2 to TRBJ2-3; D unclear. Germline CDR1 is SGHTA and CDR2 is FQGNSA. This CDR3 region has 14 residues. V lost 2 bases and J 0 bases, leaving 6 bases between the germline ends. This chain's CDR3 is CASSLSSSTDTQYF. The CDR3 coding sequence is TGTGCCAGCAGCTTATCTTCTAGCACAGATACGCAGTATTTT.

The chain is built from TRBV6-5 and TRBJ1-2; no clear D. CDR3 length: 11 residues. Trimming took 4 bases from V and 8 from J, leaving 8 bases between them. Germline CDR1 reads MNHEY; CDR2 reads SVGAGI. CDR3 in DNA: TGTGCCAGCAGTTCGGCAGGAGGCTACACCTTC. As protein: CASSSAGGYTF.

About this clone: Other DNA variants within this sample encode the same CDR3. The V call is TRBV30, the J call TRBJ2-5; D remains unclear. Trimming removed 4 bases at V and 3 bases at J, with 6 bases between. This CDR3 comprises 11 residues. CDR1 GTSNPN and CDR2 SVGIG come from the germline V gene (reference sequence). This CDR3 reads CAWTPEETQYF. The CDR3 region has the DNA TGTGCCTGGACCCCTGAAGAGACCCAGTACTTC. Together with reference TRBV30 and TRBJ2-5, the CDR3 gives the full variable domain: SQTIHQWPATLVQPVGSPLSLECTVEGTSNPNLYWYRQAAGRGLQLLFYSVGIGQISSEVPQNLSASRPQDRQFILSSKKLLLSDSGFYLCAWTPEETQYFGPGTRLLVL.

This chain joins TRBV7-9 and TRBJ1-2; D not resolved. Per germline, CDR1 SEHNR and CDR2 FQNEAQ (reference sequence). Trimming shortened V by 2 bases and J by 0 bases, and 16 bases separated the two germline ends. The CDR3 consists of 17 residues. CDR3 DNA sequence: TGTGCCAGCAGCTTATATCTGACCGCCGAGGCTAACTATGGCTACACCTTC. This translates into CASSLYLTAEANYGYTF.

The chain joins TRBV5-1 to TRBJ1-1; 7 bases line up with TRBD1. The J segment lost 10 bases and the V segment lost 3 bases, leaving 9 bases of the junction unmatched. Looked up from germline, CDR1 is SGHRS and CDR2 is YFSETQ. This CDR3 comprises 13 residues. The CDR3 nucleotides are TGCGCCAGCAGCTGGCAGGGGGAGATAGGAGCTTTCTTT. Protein: CASSWQGEIGAFF. Combining the CDR3 with reference TRBV5-1 and TRBJ1-1 gives the whole variable domain KAGVTQTPRYLIKTRGQQVTLSCSPISGHRSVSWYQQTPGQGLQFLFEYFSETQRNKGNFPGRFSGRQFSNSRSEMNVSTLELGDSALYLCASSWQGEIGAFFGQGTRLTVV.

The chain recombines TRBV11-2 with TRBJ1-2; D is unresolved. The V end was cut by 5 bases, the J end by 6 bases, with 13 bases between. Germline V CDR1 and CDR2: SGHAT, FQNNGV. CDR3 length: 13 amino acids. CDR3 in amino acids: CASSRAGGNGYTF. In DNA, the CDR3 is TGTGCCAGCAGCCGAGCGGGAGGCAATGGCTACACCTTC.

This clone has only a few counts. The chain joins TRBV18 to TRBJ1-2, with D hard to call. This CDR3 has 12 residues. The germline V gene encodes CDR1 KGHSH and CDR2 LQKENI. V lost 5 bases to trimming and J lost 1 base, with 5 bases between them. CDR3: CASSSNNYGYTF. The CDR3 DNA is TGTGCCAGCTCATCGAATAACTATGGCTACACCTTC.

This clone has more than one count but fewer than ten. The DNA of the CDR3 is TGTGCCAGCAGTCTCCACAATAGCAATCAGCCCCAGCATTTT. Translated, it gives CASSLHNSNQPQHF. This chain uses TRBV28 with TRBJ1-5; D is ambiguous. V dropped 5 bases and J dropped 0 bases, with 8 bases sitting between them. Per the germline V gene, CDR1 is MDHEN and CDR2 is SYDVKM. This CDR3 spans 14 amino acids.

About this clone itself: The identical CDR3 is also encoded by other nucleotide sequences in the sample. The chain carries TRBV7-9 and TRBJ2-1; 7 positions match TRBD1. Trimming at V came to 6 bases and at J to 7 bases, leaving 3 bases not matched to a gene. Germline CDR1 SEHNR, CDR2 FQNEAQ (reference sequence). The CDR3 has 12 residues. For the CDR3, the DNA is TGTGCCAGCAGTAGGACAGGTAATGAGCAGTTCTTC. As protein: CASSRTGNEQFF.

This chain joins TRBV28 and TRBJ1-1; 10 bases map to TRBD1. V lost 8 bases to trimming and J lost 7 bases; unmatched junction nucleotides: 7. The V gene's germline CDR1 is MDHEN and CDR2 SYDVKM. The CDR3 sequence is 13 residues long. The chain's CDR3 is CASPGTGDHEAFF. CDR3 nucleotides: TGTGCCAGCCCCGGGACAGGGGACCATGAAGCTTTCTTT.